This TCR beta chain was recorded in a study of molecular identifiers for immune sequencing clone quantification. A note on this clonotype: A much more abundant neighbour one base away suggests this may be a read error.

Each CDR3 protein is one row after TCRdb ran MiXCR on the PCR reads. The table includes hundreds of thousands of distinct CDR3 sequences, 25% detected once. Germline V gives CDR1 SQVTM, CDR2 ANQGSEA. CDR3 length: 14 amino acids. The clonotype comes from a human donor in good health. Some libraries in this study had Jurkat cell RNA spiked in. V is TRBV29-1 and J is TRBJ2-5, with 9 bases that match TRBD1. Sequenced input: naive CD8+ T cells from blood, with Jurkat cell RNA spiked in. As to subset: FACS-sorted CD8+CD4-CCR7+CD45RA+ naive T cells. CDR3 amino acids: CSVTPQGAGETQCF. The CDR3 DNA is TGCAGCGTTACTCCACAGGGGGCCGGGGAGACCCAGTGCTTC. The whole variable domain, filled in from reference TRBV29-1 and TRBJ2-5, reads SAVISQKPSRDICQRGTSLTIQCQVDSQVTMMFWYRQQPGQSLTLIATANQGSEATYESGFVIDKFPISRPNLTFSTLTVSNMSPEDSSIYLCSVTPQGAGETQCFGPGTRLLVL.